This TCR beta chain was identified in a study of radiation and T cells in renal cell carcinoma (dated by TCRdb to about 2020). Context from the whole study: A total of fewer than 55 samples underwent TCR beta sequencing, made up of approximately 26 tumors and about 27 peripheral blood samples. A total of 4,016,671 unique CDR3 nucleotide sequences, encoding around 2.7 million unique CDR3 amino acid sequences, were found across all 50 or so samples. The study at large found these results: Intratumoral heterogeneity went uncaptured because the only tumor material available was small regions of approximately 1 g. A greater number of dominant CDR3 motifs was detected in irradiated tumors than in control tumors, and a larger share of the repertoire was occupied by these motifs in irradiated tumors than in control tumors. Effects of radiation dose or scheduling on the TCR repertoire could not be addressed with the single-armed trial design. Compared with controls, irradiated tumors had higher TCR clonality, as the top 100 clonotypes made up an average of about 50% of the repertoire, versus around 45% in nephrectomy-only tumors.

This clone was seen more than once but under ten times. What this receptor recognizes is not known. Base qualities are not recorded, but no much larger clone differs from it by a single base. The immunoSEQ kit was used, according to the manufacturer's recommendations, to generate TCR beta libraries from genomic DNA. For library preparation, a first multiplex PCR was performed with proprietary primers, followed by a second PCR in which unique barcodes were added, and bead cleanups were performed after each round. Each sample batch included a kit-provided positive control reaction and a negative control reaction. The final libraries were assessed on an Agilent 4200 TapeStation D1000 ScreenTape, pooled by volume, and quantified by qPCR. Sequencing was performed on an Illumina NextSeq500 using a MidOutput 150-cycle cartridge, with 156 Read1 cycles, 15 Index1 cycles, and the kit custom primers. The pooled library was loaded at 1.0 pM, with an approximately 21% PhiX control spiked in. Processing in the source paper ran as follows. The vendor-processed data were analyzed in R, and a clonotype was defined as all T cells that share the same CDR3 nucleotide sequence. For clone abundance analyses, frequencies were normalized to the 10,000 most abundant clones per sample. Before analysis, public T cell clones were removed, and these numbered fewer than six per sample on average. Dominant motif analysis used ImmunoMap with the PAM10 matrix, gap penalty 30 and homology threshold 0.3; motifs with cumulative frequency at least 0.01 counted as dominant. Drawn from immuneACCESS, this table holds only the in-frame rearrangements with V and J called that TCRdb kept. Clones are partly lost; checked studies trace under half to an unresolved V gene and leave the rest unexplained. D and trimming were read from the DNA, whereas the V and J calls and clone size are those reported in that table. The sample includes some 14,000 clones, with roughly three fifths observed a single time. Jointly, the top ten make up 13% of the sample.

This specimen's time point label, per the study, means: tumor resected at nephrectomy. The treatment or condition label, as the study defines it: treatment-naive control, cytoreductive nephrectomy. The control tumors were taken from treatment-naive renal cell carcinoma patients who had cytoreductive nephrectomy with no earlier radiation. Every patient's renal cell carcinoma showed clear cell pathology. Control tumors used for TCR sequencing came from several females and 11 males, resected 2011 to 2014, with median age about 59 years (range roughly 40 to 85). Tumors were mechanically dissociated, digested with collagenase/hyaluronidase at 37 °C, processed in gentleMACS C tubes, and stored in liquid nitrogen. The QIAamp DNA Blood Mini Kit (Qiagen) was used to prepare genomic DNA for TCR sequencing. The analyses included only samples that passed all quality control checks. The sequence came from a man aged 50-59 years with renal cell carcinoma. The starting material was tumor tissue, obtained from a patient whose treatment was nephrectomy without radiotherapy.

The CDR3 protein: CASSSTFAGLAYGTDTQYF. The base sequence is TGTGCCAGCAGTTCTACCTTTGCCGGACTAGCCTACGGCACAGATACGCAGTATTTT. This chain is built from TRBV27 and TRBJ2-3, and TRBD2 matches 8 of the central bases. Trimming takes 4 bases off V and 1 base off J; junction bases not matched to a gene: 16. CDR1 MNHEY and CDR2 SMNVEV are derived from the germline V gene (reference sequence). The CDR3, cysteine through phenylalanine, is 19 amino acids long. Only CDR3 DNA remains: 57 bases, in frame from the first base.